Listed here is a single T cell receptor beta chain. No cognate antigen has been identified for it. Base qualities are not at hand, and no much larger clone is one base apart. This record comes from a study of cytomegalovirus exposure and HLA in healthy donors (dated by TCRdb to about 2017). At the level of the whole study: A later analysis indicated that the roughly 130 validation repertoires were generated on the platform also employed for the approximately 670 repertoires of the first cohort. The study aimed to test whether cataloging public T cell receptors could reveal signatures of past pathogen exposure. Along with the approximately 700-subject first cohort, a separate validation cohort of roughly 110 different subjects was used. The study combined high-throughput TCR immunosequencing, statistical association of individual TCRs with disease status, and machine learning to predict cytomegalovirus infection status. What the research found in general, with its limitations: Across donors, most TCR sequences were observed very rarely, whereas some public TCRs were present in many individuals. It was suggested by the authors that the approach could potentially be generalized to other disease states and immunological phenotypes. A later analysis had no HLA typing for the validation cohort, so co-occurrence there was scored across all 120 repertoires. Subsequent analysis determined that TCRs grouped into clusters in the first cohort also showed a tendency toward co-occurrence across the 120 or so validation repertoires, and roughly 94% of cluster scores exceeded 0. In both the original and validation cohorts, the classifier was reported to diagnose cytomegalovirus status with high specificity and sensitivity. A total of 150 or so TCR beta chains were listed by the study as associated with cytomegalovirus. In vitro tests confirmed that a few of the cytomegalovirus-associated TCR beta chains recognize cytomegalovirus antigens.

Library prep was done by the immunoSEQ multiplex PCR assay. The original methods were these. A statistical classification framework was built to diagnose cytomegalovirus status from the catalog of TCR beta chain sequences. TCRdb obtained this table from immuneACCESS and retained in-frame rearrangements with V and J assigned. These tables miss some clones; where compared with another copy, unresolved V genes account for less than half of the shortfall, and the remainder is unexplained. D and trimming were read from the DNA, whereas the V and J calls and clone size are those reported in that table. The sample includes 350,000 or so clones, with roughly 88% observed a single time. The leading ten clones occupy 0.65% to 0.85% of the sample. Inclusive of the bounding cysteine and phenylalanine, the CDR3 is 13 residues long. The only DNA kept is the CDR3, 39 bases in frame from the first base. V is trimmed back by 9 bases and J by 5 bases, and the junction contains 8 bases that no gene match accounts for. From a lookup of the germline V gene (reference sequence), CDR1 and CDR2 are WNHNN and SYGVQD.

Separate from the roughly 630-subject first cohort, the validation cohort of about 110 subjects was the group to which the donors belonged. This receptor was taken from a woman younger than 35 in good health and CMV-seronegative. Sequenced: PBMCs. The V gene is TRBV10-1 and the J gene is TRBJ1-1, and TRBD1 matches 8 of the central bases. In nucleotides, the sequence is TGCGCCAGGACCGGGACAGGTAGGACTGAAGCTTTCTTT. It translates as CARTGTGRTEAFF.